The 27 T cell receptor beta chains in this list originate from one sample, sequenced in a study of identical twins. A single record per CDR3 protein comes from TCRdb applying MiXCR to the 5' RACE reads. The sample has 690,000 or so distinct CDR3 sequences; 5.5% to 7.5% are singletons. The specimen was naive T cells sorted from blood. The receptors were gathered from a young man in good health.

The chain recombines TRBV7-9 with TRBJ1-1; possibly TRBD1 for D (5 bases). CDR1 and CDR2 from the germline V gene are SEHNR and FQNEAQ (reference sequence). The CDR3 runs to 13 residues. The V and J ends lost 5 bases and 9 bases respectively, with 16 bases between them. CDR3 loop: CASSLAGGVKAFF. The CDR3 DNA follows: TGTGCCAGCAGCCTGGCTGGGGGAGTTAAAGCTTTCTTT. The whole variable domain, filled in from reference TRBV7-9 and TRBJ1-1, reads DTGVSQNPRHKITKRGQNVTFRCDPISEHNRLYWYRQTLGQGPEFLTYFQNEAQLEKSRLLSDRFSAERPKGSFSTLEIQRTEQGDSAMYLCASSLAGGVKAFFGQGTRLTVV.

This clonotype appeared many times. The chain employs TRBV29-1 and TRBJ2-1; D might be TRBD2 (6 bases). CDR3 length equals 11 residues. Germline CDR1 SQVTM, CDR2 ANQGSEA. Trimming cost V 6 bases and J 10 bases, with 13 bases left between them. CDR3 region: CSVPHGGEQFF. The CDR3 DNA sequence: TGCAGCGTGCCACATGGGGGGGAGCAGTTCTTC.

This chain connects TRBV29-1 to TRBJ2-5, with 11 positions matching TRBD2. CDR1 is SQVTM, CDR2 ANQGSEA, per germline. CDR3 length equals 15 residues. With V trimmed by 7 bases and J by 4 bases, 11 bases remained unmatched. The CDR3 sequence: CSGKGGLAGGETQYF. The CDR3 DNA reads TGCAGCGGAAAGGGCGGGCTAGCGGGAGGAGAGACCCAGTACTTC.

The chain combines TRBV9 with TRBJ1-3, with D unclear. V was trimmed by 4 bases and J by 4 bases, leaving 15 bases between them. The CDR3 contains 15 residues. Germline loops: CDR1 SGDLS, CDR2 YYNGEE. The CDR3 nucleotides read TGTGCCAGCAGCCGGGGTGCCGCGGGAGGAAACACCATATATTTT. This codes for CASSRGAAGGNTIYF. Supplemented by reference TRBV9 and TRBJ1-3, the full variable domain reads DSGVTQTPKHLITATGQRVTLRCSPRSGDLSVYWYQQSLDQGLQFLIQYYNGEERAKGNILERFSAQQFPDLHSELNLSSLELGDSALYFCASSRGAAGGNTIYFGEGSWLTVV.

This clonotype was found many times. The chain is built from TRBV29-1 and TRBJ2-1, with D unresolved. V shed 6 bases and J shed 4 bases, with 10 bases lying between them. The CDR3 is made up of 12 amino acids. CDR1 is SQVTM, CDR2 ANQGSEA, per germline. DNA for the CDR3: TGCAGCGTGCCCGACGGGTACAATGAGCAGTTCTTC. Translating it yields CSVPDGYNEQFF.

This clonotype came up many times. The chain links TRBV28 to TRBJ2-1, with D uncertain. This CDR3 has 13 residues. Trimming removed 6 bases from V and 6 bases from J, with 12 bases in between. CDR1 MDHEN and CDR2 SYDVKM come from the germline V gene. CDR3 amino acids: CASRPYSLNEQFF. CDR3 sequence (DNA): TGTGCCAGCAGACCGTATTCCCTCAATGAGCAGTTCTTC. The full variable domain, rest sourced from reference TRBV28 and TRBJ2-1, is DVKVTQSSRYLVKRTGEKVFLECVQDMDHENMFWYRQDPGLGLRLIYFSYDVKMKEKGDIPEGYSVSREKKERFSLILESASTNQTSMYLCASRPYSLNEQFFGPGTRLTVL.

Ten or more counts support this clonotype. The V call is TRBV7-9, the J call TRBJ2-7, with 7 bases identical to TRBD1. V dropped 4 bases and J dropped 2; count of bases not matched to a gene: 5. The CDR3 is 14 residues long. CDR1 is SEHNR, CDR2 FQNEAQ, per germline (reference sequence). The CDR3 bases are TGTGCCAGCAGCTCCCGGGACAGTGCCTACGAGCAGTACTTC. Residues: CASSSRDSAYEQYF.

This clonotype was found many times. This chain connects TRBV10-3 to TRBJ2-6, with D perhaps being TRBD1 or TRBD2 (5 bases each). This CDR3 region has 17 residues. From germline, CDR1 is ENHRY and CDR2 SYGVKD. V was cut by 9 bases and J by 0 bases, with 18 bases left in between. CDR3 protein: CAILLGRATSGANVLTF. Here the CDR3 DNA reads TGTGCCATTTTATTGGGACGGGCGACCTCTGGGGCCAACGTCCTGACTTTC.

J is TRBJ2-4 and V is TRBV20-1; D is ambiguous. Germline values: CDR1 DFQATT, CDR2 SNEGSKA (reference sequence). V lost 1 base, J lost 0 bases, and 16 bases lay in between. The CDR3 totals 17 residues. DNA of the CDR3: TGCAGTGCTAGAGCCCCTCGAGGACGTCAAGCCAAAAACATTCAGTACTTC. Translated, it gives CSARAPRGRQAKNIQYF.

This clonotype occurred many times. The gene calls are TRBV27 and TRBJ1-1; D perhaps matches TRBD1 (6 bases). Deletions cut 7 bases from V and 0 bases from J, with 12 bases between. The germline V gene encodes CDR1 MNHEY and CDR2 SMNVEV (reference sequence). CDR3 length: 14 amino acids. The CDR3 loop reads CASMGGPMNTEAFF. The CDR3, as DNA: TGTGCCAGCATGGGGGGCCCCATGAACACTGAAGCTTTCTTT.

In this sample, this clonotype turned up many times. The rearrangement uses TRBV20-1 and TRBJ2-1, with 9 bases lining up with TRBD2. V gave up 5 bases and J gave up 9 bases; unmatched junction bases: 11. This CDR3 has 14 amino acids. Germline V gene lookup returns CDR1 DFQATT and CDR2 SNEGSKA (reference sequence). The DNA of the CDR3 is TGCAGTGCTCGATTCGGGACTAGCTATACTGAGCAGTTCTTC. Translated, it gives CSARFGTSYTEQFF.

CDR3 sequence (DNA): TGTGCAAGTCGCCCCACCGTCGGCCTAGCGACCAATGAGCAGTTCTTC. This sequence encodes CASRPTVGLATNEQFF. The genes are TRBV12-2 and TRBJ2-1; the DNA was not used to check the table's D call, TRBD2. TRBV12-2 is annotated as a pseudogene. CDR3 size: 16 residues.

V and J are TRBV2 and TRBJ1-2, with TRBD1 as a possible D gene (6 bases). Germline V gene data show CDR1 as SNHLY and CDR2 as FYNNEI. Trimming removed 8 bases at V and 9 bases at J, with 25 bases between. The CDR3 has 15 residues. The CDR3 nucleotides are TGTGCCAGCGGATCCGGACAGCTCCTGAGCGGGAGCTACACCTTC. This sequence encodes CASGSGQLLSGSYTF.

This clonotype was observed at least ten times. This chain links TRBV12-3 or TRBV12-4 with TRBJ2-3; 7 nucleotides agree with TRBD2. This CDR3 region has 14 residues. After removal of 8 bases from V and 3 bases from J, the junction contained 8 bases not matched to a gene. Here the CDR3 DNA reads TGTGCCAGCTCTACGCGGGAGACTACAGATACGCAGTATTTT. As protein: CASSTRETTDTQYF.

This clonotype has ten or more counts. The chain is built from TRBV15 and TRBJ2-7; TRBD1 matches 7 bases. The CDR3 has 13 residues. Germline trimming cut 11 bases from V and 5 bases from J; bases unmatched to any gene: 12. Germline V gives CDR1 LNHNV, CDR2 YYDKDF (reference sequence). In nucleotides, the CDR3 is TGTGCCGTGGGTACAGGGGCCGGCGACGAGCAGTACTTC. Protein sequence: CAVGTGAGDEQYF.

Details on this clonotype: It may be a read error: a sequence one base away is much more abundant. Given the absence of the conserved phenylalanine or tryptophan at the CDR3 end, a read error is likely. The CDR3 nucleotides are TGCAGCCCCGAAGGAGGCGCAACCTACGAGCAGTACCTC. As protein: CSPEGGATYEQYL. The chain couples TRBV29-1 to TRBJ2-7; perhaps TRBD2 as D (5 bases). V was trimmed by 8 bases and J by 2 bases, leaving 16 bases between them. This CDR3 is 13 amino acids long. CDR1 and CDR2 from the germline V gene are SQVTM and ANQGSEA.

In its sample, this clonotype was seen many times. This chain links TRBV4-1 with TRBJ1-4; D call uncertain. The ends were cut back, 4 bases at V and 7 bases at J, with 16 bases in the middle. CDR3 size: 15 residues. Germline V lookup: CDR1 MGHRA, CDR2 YSYEKL. The CDR3 DNA sequence: TGCGCCAGCAGCCCCTTTCTGAGGTTTGGTGAAAAACTGTTTTTT. Translated: CASSPFLRFGEKLFF.

The V call is TRBV15, the J call TRBJ2-7; D remains ambiguous. The V end was cut by 4 bases, the J end by 3 bases, with 16 bases between. The CDR3 runs to 15 residues. CDR1 and CDR2 (germline): LNHNV, YYDKDF (reference sequence). Here the CDR3 DNA reads TGTGCCACCAGCACCGGCACCGGCGAGCTCTACGAGCAGTACTTC. Residues: CATSTGTGELYEQYF.

This clonotype turned up a few times. The genes are TRBV5-6 and TRBJ2-6; D is undetermined. Germline CDR1 and CDR2: SGHDT and YYEEEE. This CDR3 comprises 17 residues. Trimming removed 0 bases at V and 3 bases at J, with 13 bases between. The CDR3 is CASSLARFRDGANVLTF. The CDR3 coding sequence is TGTGCCAGCAGCTTGGCGAGATTCCGTGATGGGGCCAACGTCCTGACTTTC.

This clonotype was seen only a few times. The chain links TRBV28 to TRBJ1-4, with D possibly matching TRBD1 (6 bases). Germline CDR1 is MDHEN and CDR2 is SYDVKM. V lost 9 bases, J lost 8 bases, and 19 bases lay in between. CDR3 length equals 14 residues. The chain's CDR3 is CASVGVGGYEKLFF. In DNA form, the CDR3 reads TGTGCCAGTGTTGGAGTGGGGGGCTACGAAAAACTGTTTTTT. Full variable domain (outside the CDR3, taken from reference TRBV28 and TRBJ1-4): DVKVTQSSRYLVKRTGEKVFLECVQDMDHENMFWYRQDPGLGLRLIYFSYDVKMKEKGDIPEGYSVSREKKERFSLILESASTNQTSMYLCASVGVGGYEKLFFGSGTQLSVL.

This clonotype has at least ten counts. The chain has TRBV4-2 and TRBJ2-1; D is uncertain. Trimming left V 3 bases short and J 7 bases short, with 7 bases between. The germline CDR1 and CDR2 sequences are LGHNA and YNFKEQ. The CDR3 sequence is 12 residues long. The CDR3 loop is CASSHAPNEQFF. CDR3 in DNA: TGTGCCAGCAGCCATGCACCTAATGAGCAGTTCTTC.

This clonotype was recorded many times. The V gene is TRBV3-1, the J gene TRBJ2-1; the D gene could be TRBD1 or TRBD2 (5 bases each). The CDR3 has 13 amino acids. Germline-derived CDR1 and CDR2 are LGHDT and YNNKEL (reference sequence). Trimming took off 1 base at V and 9 bases at J, with 10 bases between the two ends. The CDR3 sequence: CASSQVGTFEQFF. DNA for the CDR3: TGTGCCAGCAGCCAAGTGGGGACCTTTGAGCAGTTCTTC.

V and J are TRBV15 and TRBJ1-4; D call uncertain. Germline V gene lookup returns CDR1 LNHNV and CDR2 YYDKDF (reference sequence). The CDR3 totals 14 residues. V was clipped by 5 bases and J by 6 bases, with 13 bases between them. This CDR3 reads CATSERVSYEKLFF. CDR3 bases: TGTGCCACCAGCGAGCGGGTTTCCTATGAAAAACTGTTTTTT. The full variable domain, completed using reference TRBV15 and TRBJ1-4, is DAMVIQNPRYQVTQFGKPVTLSCSQTLNHNVMYWYQQKSSQAPKLLFHYYDKDFNNEADTPDNFQSRRPNTSFCFLDIRSPGLGDTAMYLCATSERVSYEKLFFGSGTQLSVL.

This clonotype was seen more than once but under ten times. The chain couples TRBV11-2 to TRBJ1-1; D gene uncertain. Germline V gene lookup returns CDR1 SGHAT and CDR2 FQNNGV. Trimming removed 0 bases from V and 4 bases from J, with 9 bases in between. The CDR3 has 14 residues. CDR3 sequence (DNA): TGTGCCAGCAGCTTAGATCGGACGAGCACTGAAGCTTTCTTT. This encodes CASSLDRTSTEAFF. The full variable domain, rest sourced from reference TRBV11-2 and TRBJ1-1, is EAGVAQSPRYKIIEKRQSVAFWCNPISGHATLYWYQQILGQGPKLLIQFQNNGVVDDSQLPKDRFSAERLKGVDSTLKIQPAKLEDSAVYLCASSLDRTSTEAFFGQGTRLTVV.

In its sample, this clonotype was seen many times. The chain employs TRBV25-1 and TRBJ2-3; D might be TRBD1 (7 bases). V lost 1 base and J 2 bases, leaving 13 bases between the germline ends. In germline, CDR1 is MGHDK, CDR2 SYGVNS. The CDR3 consists of 16 residues. The CDR3 sequence: CASSESGRGVTDTQYF. Here the CDR3 DNA reads TGTGCCAGCAGTGAATCGGGCAGGGGGGTCACAGATACGCAGTATTTT.

V gene TRBV7-3 combines with J gene TRBJ2-3; D is tentatively TRBD1 or TRBD2 (5 bases each). The V and J ends lost 5 bases and 2 bases respectively, with 14 bases between them. CDR1 is SGHTA, CDR2 FQGTGA, per germline. This CDR3 is 15 amino acids long. Here the CDR3 DNA reads TGTGCCAGCAGCCCGACGGGGCGGTTCACAGATACGCAGTATTTT. Translating it yields CASSPTGRFTDTQYF.

This rearrangement joins TRBV7-9 to TRBJ2-7; TRBD1 matches 9 bases. After removal of 5 bases from V and 4 bases from J, the junction contained 6 bases not matched to a gene. The germline V gene encodes CDR1 SEHNR and CDR2 FQNEAQ (reference sequence). The CDR3 is 14 residues long. The CDR3, as DNA: TGTGCCAGCAGCCCCACAGGGGGCGGGTACGAGCAGTACGTC. Amino acids: CASSPTGGGYEQYV.